This is a list of T cell receptor beta chains from one sample in a study of T cell changes during pregnancy in multiple sclerosis. The assay was immunoSEQ multiplex PCR, and TCRdb's table has in-frame clones only and misses some. The sample records tens of thousands of clones, around 94% being singletons. This specimen was peripheral blood, taken in the third trimester of pregnancy. Receptor source: a female donor with multiple sclerosis, enrolled in a pregnancy study. Each CDR3 is given with its conserved first and last residue. D genes are given only for firm matches. The size entry is marked missing in some rows and otherwise reads once, few, many or a size class.

TRBV2	TRBJ1-2	NA	TRBD1	TGTGCCAGCCCAGGGGGCGCCATCTATGGCTACACCTTC	CASPGGAIYGYTF
TRBV6-1	TRBJ2-3	once	TRBD2	TGTGCCAGCAGTGAATCCCTAGCGGGAGGTGGTTCCGATACGCAGTATTTT	CASSESLAGGGSDTQYF
TRBV4-3	TRBJ1-2	NA	TRBD1	TGCGCCAGCAGCCAAGATCCGAGACAGGGGTATGGCTACACCTTC	CASSQDPRQGYGYTF
TRBV19	TRBJ2-7	NA	NA	TGTGCCAGTAGTCCACAGGATGCCTACTCCTACGAGCAGTACTTC	CASSPQDAYSYEQYF
TRBV7-2	TRBJ2-1	NA	TRBD2	TGTGCCAGCAGTACAAATTCCTTTGGGAGGGTATACAATGAGCAGTTCTTC	CASSTNSFGRVYNEQFF
TRBV19	TRBJ2-5	NA	TRBD2	TGTGCTAGCTCCCGTTACTATAGCGGGTACCAAGAGACCCAGTACTTC	CASSRYYSGYQETQYF
TRBV27	TRBJ1-5	NA	NA	TGTGCCAGCAGTTCCCTCGTTTCCGGGACTCCAACCAATCAGCCCCAGCATTTT	CASSSLVSGTPTNQPQHF
TRBV7-9	TRBJ1-2	NA	NA	TGTGCCAGCAGCTTAGAGAACAGCTATGGCTACACCTTC	CASSLENSYGYTF
TRBV5-4	TRBJ1-1	NA	NA	TGTGCCAGCAGCTCTAAGACAGCTAATGAAGCTTTCTTT	CASSSKTANEAFF
TRBV28	TRBJ2-2	NA	TRBD1	TGTGCCAGCAGTTTTGAACGCGACAGGGGCACCGGGGAGCTGTTTTTT	CASSFERDRGTGELFF
TRBV4-1	TRBJ1-5	NA	NA	TGCGCCAGCAGCCAAGGCCTTAGCAGCAGGGATCAGCCCCAGCATTTT	CASSQGLSSRDQPQHF
TRBV30	TRBJ2-3	NA	TRBD1	TGTGCCGGGGGACAGGGAATTTCAGATACGCAGTATTTT	CAGGQGISDTQYF
TRBV5-4	TRBJ2-5	once	NA	TGTGCCAGCAGCTTGGAAGGAGGAGAGACCCAGTACTTC	CASSLEGGETQYF
TRBV28	TRBJ2-1	NA	TRBD2	TGTGCCAGCAGCCAAGACGCCGGGACTAGTTTTTCGCAGTTCTTC	CASSQDAGTSFSQFF